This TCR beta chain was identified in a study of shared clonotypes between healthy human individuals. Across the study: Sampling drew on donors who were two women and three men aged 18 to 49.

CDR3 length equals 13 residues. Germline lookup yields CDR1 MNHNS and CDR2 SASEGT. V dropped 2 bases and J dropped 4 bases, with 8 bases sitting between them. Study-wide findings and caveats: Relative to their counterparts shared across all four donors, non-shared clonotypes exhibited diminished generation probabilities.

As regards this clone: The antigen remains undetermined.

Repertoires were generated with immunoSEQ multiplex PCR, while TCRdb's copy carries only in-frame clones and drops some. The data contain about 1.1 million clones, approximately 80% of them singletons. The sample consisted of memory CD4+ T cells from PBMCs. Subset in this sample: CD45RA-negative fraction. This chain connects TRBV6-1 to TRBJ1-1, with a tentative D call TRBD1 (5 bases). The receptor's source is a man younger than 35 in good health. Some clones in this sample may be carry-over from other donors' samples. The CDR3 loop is CASSEQGTTEAFF. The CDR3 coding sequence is TGTGCCAGCAGTGAACAGGGAACCACTGAAGCTTTCTTT.